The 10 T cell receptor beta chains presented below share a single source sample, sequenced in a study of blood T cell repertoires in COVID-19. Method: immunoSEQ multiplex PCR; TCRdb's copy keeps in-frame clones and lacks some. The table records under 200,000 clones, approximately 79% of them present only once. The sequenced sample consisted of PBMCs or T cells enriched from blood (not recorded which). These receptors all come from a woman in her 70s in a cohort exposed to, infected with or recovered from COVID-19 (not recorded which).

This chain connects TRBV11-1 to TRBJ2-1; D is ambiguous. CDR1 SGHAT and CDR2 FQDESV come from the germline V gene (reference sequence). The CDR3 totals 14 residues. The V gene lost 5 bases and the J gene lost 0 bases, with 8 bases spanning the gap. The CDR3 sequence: CASSPESSYNEQFF. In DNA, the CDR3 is TGTGCCAGCAGCCCCGAGAGCTCCTACAATGAGCAGTTCTTC.

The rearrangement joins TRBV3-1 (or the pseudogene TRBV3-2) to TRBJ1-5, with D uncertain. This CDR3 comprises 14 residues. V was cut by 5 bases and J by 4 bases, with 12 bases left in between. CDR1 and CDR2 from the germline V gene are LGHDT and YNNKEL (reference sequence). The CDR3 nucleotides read TGTGCCAGCAGCGGAGGACGGGGAAATCAGCCCCAGCATTTT. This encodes CASSGGRGNQPQHF.

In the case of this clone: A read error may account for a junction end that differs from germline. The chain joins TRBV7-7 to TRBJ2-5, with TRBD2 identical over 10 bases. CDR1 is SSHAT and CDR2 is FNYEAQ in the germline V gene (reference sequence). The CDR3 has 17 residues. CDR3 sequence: CASSLRLAGDRRETQYF. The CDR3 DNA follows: TGTGCTAGCAGCTTGAGGCTAGCGGGAGATCGGAGAGAGACCCAGTACTTC.

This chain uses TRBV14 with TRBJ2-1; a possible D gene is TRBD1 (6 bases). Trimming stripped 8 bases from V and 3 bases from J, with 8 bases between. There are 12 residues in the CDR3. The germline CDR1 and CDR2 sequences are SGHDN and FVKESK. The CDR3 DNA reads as TGTGCCAGCGGACAGAACTACAATGAGCAGTTCTTC. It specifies CASGQNYNEQFF.

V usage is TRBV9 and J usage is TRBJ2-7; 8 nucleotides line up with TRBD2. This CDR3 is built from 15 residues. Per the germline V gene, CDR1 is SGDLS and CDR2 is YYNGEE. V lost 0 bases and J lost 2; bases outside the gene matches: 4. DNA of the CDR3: TGTGCCAGCAGCGTAGATACTAGCGGAGCCTACGAGCAGTACTTC. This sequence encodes CASSVDTSGAYEQYF.

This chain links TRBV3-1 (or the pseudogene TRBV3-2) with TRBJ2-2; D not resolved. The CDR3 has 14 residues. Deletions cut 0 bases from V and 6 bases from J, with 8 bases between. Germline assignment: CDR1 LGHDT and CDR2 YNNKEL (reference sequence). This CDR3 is CASSQDTAAGELFF. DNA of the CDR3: TGTGCCAGCAGCCAAGATACAGCAGCCGGGGAGCTGTTTTTT.

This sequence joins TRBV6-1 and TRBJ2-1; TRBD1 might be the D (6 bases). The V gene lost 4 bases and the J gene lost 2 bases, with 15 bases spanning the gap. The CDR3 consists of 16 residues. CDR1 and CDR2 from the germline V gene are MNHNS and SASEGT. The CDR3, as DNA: TGTGCCAGCAGTGGGGCCGGGACATCCACCTACAATGAGCAGTTCTTC. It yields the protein CASSGAGTSTYNEQFF.

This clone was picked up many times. In DNA form, the CDR3 reads TGTGCCAGCAGCTCCCGACAGGGACTAGCGAGTGGCTACACCTTC. Residues: CASSSRQGLASGYTF. The chain employs TRBV11-2 and TRBJ1-2, with 7 bases aligning to TRBD1. The CDR3 loop spans 15 amino acids. V shed 4 bases and J 7 bases; nucleotides not matched to a gene: 12. CDR1 is SGHAT and CDR2 is FQNNGV in the germline V gene.

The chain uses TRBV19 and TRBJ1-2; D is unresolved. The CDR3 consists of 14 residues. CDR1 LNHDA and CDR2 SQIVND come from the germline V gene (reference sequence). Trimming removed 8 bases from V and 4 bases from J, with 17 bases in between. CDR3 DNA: TGTGCCAGTCACCCGACGGGTGGATCCTATGGCTACACCTTC. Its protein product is CASHPTGGSYGYTF.

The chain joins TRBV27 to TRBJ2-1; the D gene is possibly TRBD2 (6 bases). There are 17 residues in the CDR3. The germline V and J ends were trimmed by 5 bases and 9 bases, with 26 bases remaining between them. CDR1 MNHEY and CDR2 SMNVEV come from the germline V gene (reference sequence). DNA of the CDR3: TGTGCCAGCAGTAAAGTTTATTTCGGGAGCCCGTACGGTGAGCAGTTCTTC. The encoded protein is CASSKVYFGSPYGEQFF.